A selection of T cell receptor beta chains follows, all from one sample in a study of cytomegalovirus exposure and HLA in healthy donors. Data came from immunoSEQ multiplex PCR; TCRdb stores just in-frame clones and leaves some out. The sample has 35,000 to 45,000 clones; 50% are singletons. The material sequenced was PBMCs. These receptors originate from a human donor in good health. Each CDR3 is given with its conserved first and last residue. The D gene is left open where the match is weak. A clone size is listed for some rows: how often the clone was seen (once, few, many), or a class if it is expanded.

clone size,D gene,V gene,J gene,CDR3 DNA,CDR3 protein
-,TRBD1,TRBV27,TRBJ2-7,TGTGCCAGCAGGGGGTCCGGGACAGGGGCTTCCTACGAGCAGTACTTC,CASRGSGTGASYEQYF
few,TRBD1,TRBV19,TRBJ1-5,TGTGCCAGTACCCCCGGGACAGTAGACGGTCAGCCCCAGCATTTT,CASTPGTVDGQPQHF
-,-,TRBV6-5,TRBJ2-7,TGTGCCAGCAGACGACTCCTTGCCCCCGAGCAGTACTTC,CASRRLLAPEQYF
-,-,TRBV7-2,TRBJ2-1,TGTGCCAGCAGCTTAGCGGGGAGCTCCTACAATGAGCAGTTCTTC,CASSLAGSSYNEQFF
-,-,TRBV7-2,TRBJ1-4,TGTGCCAGCAGCTCTCCAACTAATGAAAAACTGTTTTTT,CASSSPTNEKLFF
few,-,TRBV27,TRBJ2-7,TGTGCCAGCAGAAACAGTGATTTCGACGAGCAGTACTTC,CASRNSDFDEQYF
-,-,TRBV7-2,TRBJ2-3,TGTGCCAGCAGCCAGCAAGGGACTCAAACAGATACGCAGTATTTT,CASSQQGTQTDTQYF
-,TRBD2,TRBV7-3,TRBJ2-1,TGTGCCAGCAGCTTAGGACTAGCAATGTACAATGAGCAGTTCTTC,CASSLGLAMYNEQFF
few,-,TRBV5-1,TRBJ1-1,TGCGCCAGCAGCTTGGTCCGGGGGGTCGGGTACACTGAAGCTTTCTTT,CASSLVRGVGYTEAFF
few,-,TRBV6-1,TRBJ1-2,TGTGCCAGCAGTGAATCGGGGGATGGAGGCTACACCTTC,CASSESGDGGYTF
-,-,TRBV6-5,TRBJ1-1,TGTGCCAGCAGACCTGGACGGGAGAACACTGAAGCTTTCTTT,CASRPGRENTEAFF
-,TRBD1,TRBV5-4,TRBJ1-2,TGTGCCAGCAGCTACCGACAGGGAGGAGCATATGGCTACACCTTC,CASSYRQGGAYGYTF